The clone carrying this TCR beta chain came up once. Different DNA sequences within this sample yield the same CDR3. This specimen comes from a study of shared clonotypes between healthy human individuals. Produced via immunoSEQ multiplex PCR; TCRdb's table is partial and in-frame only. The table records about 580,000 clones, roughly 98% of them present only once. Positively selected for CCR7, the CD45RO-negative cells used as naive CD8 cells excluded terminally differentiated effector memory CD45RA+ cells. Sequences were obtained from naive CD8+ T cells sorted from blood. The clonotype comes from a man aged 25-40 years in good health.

CDR3 DNA sequence: TGTGCCAGCAGTCCTGGACAGGGGGGCGAGCAGTACTTC. Amino acid sequence: CASSPGQGGEQYF. This chain joins TRBV6-5 and TRBJ2-7; 10 positions match TRBD1. Germline CDR1 and CDR2: MNHEY and SVGAGI. The CDR3 is 13 residues long. J was trimmed by 6 bases and V by 5 bases; bases with no gene match: 4.